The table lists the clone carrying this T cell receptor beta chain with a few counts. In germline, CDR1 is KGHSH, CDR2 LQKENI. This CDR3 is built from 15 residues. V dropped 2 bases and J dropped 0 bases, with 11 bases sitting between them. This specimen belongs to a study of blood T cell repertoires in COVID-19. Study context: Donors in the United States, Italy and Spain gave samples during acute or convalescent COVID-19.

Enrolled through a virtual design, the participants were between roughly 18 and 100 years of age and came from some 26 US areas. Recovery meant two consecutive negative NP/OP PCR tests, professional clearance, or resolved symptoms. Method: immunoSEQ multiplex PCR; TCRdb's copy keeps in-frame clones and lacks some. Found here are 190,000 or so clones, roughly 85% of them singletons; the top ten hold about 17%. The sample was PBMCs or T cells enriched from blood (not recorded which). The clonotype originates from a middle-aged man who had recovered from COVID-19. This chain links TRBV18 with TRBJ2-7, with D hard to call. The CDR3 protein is CASSPGPASSYEQYF. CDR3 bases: TGTGCCAGCTCACCAGGCCCAGCTAGCTCCTACGAGCAGTACTTC.